The 20 T cell receptor beta chains listed next were all sequenced from one sample in a study of blood T cell repertoires in COVID-19. Clones were sequenced by immunoSEQ multiplex PCR, and TCRdb holds only the in-frame ones, with some missing. The sample shows a few hundred thousand clones, over 80% of them seen only once. Material for sequencing was peripheral blood. The receptors shown here come from a woman aged 50 to 60 with COVID-19, enrolled during active disease.

This rearrangement joins TRBV6-5 to TRBJ2-5; possible D gene TRBD1, 5 bases. Per the germline V gene, CDR1 is MNHEY and CDR2 is SVGAGI. Trimming left V 0 bases short and J 4 bases short, with 15 bases between. The CDR3 length is 16 residues. The CDR3 coding sequence is TGTGCCAGCAGTTACTCGGGTAGGATTAGGGGAGAGACCCAGTACTTC. It yields the protein CASSYSGRIRGETQYF.

This clone has only a few counts. V is TRBV19 and J is TRBJ1-1; D is perhaps TRBD1 (5 bases). The V end was cut by 5 bases, the J end by 5 bases, with 12 bases between. The CDR3 loop spans 13 amino acids. From germline, CDR1 is LNHDA and CDR2 SQIVND (reference sequence). CDR3: CASSLAGRTEAFF. The CDR3 DNA sequence: TGTGCCAGTAGTTTGGCAGGGAGGACTGAAGCTTTCTTT. Together with reference TRBV19 and TRBJ1-1, the CDR3 gives the full variable domain: DGGITQSPKYLFRKEGQNVTLSCEQNLNHDAMYWYRQDPGQGLRLIYYSQIVNDFQKGDIAEGYSVSREKKESFPLTVTSAQKNPTAFYLCASSLAGRTEAFFGQGTRLTVV.

The chain uses TRBV25-1 and TRBJ2-1; 7 bases fit TRBD2. Germline CDR1 and CDR2: MGHDK and SYGVNS. The CDR3 spans 14 residues. The junction had 4 bases not matched to a gene; V was cut back by 6 bases and J by 2 bases. CDR3 amino acids: CASSRDYPYNEQFF. The CDR3 DNA sequence: TGTGCCAGCAGCAGGGACTATCCCTACAATGAGCAGTTCTTC.

This clone was seen a single time. CDR3 DNA sequence: TGTGCCAGCAGCGTTGGTGGGGGACAACAAGAGACCCAGTACTTC. Translating gives CASSVGGGQQETQYF. The rearrangement joins TRBV5-4 to TRBJ2-5, with D perhaps TRBD1 (6 bases). Trimming pared 4 bases from V and 2 bases from J, leaving 15 bases between. The CDR3 runs 15 residues. Germline V gives CDR1 SGHNT, CDR2 YYREEE (reference sequence).

The gene calls are TRBV15 and TRBJ2-7, with 11 positions matching TRBD1. The germline CDR1 and CDR2 sequences are LNHNV and YYDKDF (reference sequence). This CDR3 has 15 residues. The V gene end was trimmed by 3 bases and the J gene end by 4 bases; junction bases not matched to a gene: 5. In DNA form, the CDR3 reads TGTGCCACCAGCAGTGGACAGGGGGCGGTTTACGAGCAGTACTTC. Protein sequence: CATSSGQGAVYEQYF.

This clone was picked up one time. The V call is TRBV4-2, the J call TRBJ2-1; 8 nucleotides match TRBD2. V shed 1 base and J 4 bases; nucleotides not matched to a gene: 12. The CDR3 runs 18 residues. Germline CDR1 is LGHNA and CDR2 is YNFKEQ. This chain's CDR3 is CASSQVAVIAGLYNEQFF. In nucleotides, the CDR3 is TGTGCCAGCAGCCAAGTTGCGGTGATAGCGGGATTATACAATGAGCAGTTCTTC.

The genes are TRBV19 and TRBJ1-2, with unresolved D. Trimming removed 9 bases at V and 3 bases at J, with 14 bases between. Germline V lookup: CDR1 LNHDA, CDR2 SQIVND (reference sequence). The CDR3 covers 13 residues. CDR3 sequence (DNA): TGTGCCAGCCGGACGGGAGACTACTATGGCTACACCTTC. This encodes CASRTGDYYGYTF.

The rearrangement links TRBV24-1 to TRBJ1-2; tentative D call: TRBD1 (6 bases). Germline loops: CDR1 KGHDR, CDR2 SFDVKD. Trimming pared 4 bases from V and 7 bases from J, leaving 12 bases between. CDR3 length: 13 residues. CDR3 DNA: TGTGCCACCAGTGACGGACAGAGGTCTGGCTACACCTTC. Protein: CATSDGQRSGYTF.

This chain links TRBV25-1 with TRBJ1-2, with D possibly being TRBD1 (5 bases). V lost 3 bases to trimming and J lost 3 bases, with 17 bases between them. CDR1 MGHDK and CDR2 SYGVNS come from the germline V gene. The CDR3 length is 16 residues. CDR3 in amino acids: CASSDLGGDADYGYTF. DNA for the CDR3: TGTGCCAGCAGTGACTTGGGCGGGGACGCGGACTATGGCTACACCTTC.

The rearrangement joins TRBV7-9 to TRBJ1-2, with no clear D. Germline values: CDR1 SEHNR, CDR2 FQNEAQ (reference sequence). The CDR3 runs to 13 residues. Trimming pared 7 bases from V and 6 bases from J, leaving 15 bases between. The CDR3 protein is CASTFGQMDGYTF. The CDR3 DNA reads as TGTGCCAGCACCTTTGGGCAAATGGATGGCTACACCTTC.

This chain joins TRBV6-5 and TRBJ1-4; weak D call: TRBD1 (6 bases). V was cut by 2 bases and J by 8 bases, with 12 bases left in between. Germline V gene sequence: CDR1 MNHEY, CDR2 SVGAGI. The CDR3 is made up of 14 amino acids. The CDR3 nucleotides read TGTGCCAGCAGTTACGGCAGGGGTGACGAAAAACTGTTTTTT. The encoded protein is CASSYGRGDEKLFF.

The chain recombines TRBV7-2 with TRBJ2-7; weak D call: TRBD2 (5 bases). Trimming removed 6 bases at V and 5 bases at J, with 23 bases between. The CDR3 has 16 residues. Germline-derived CDR1 and CDR2 are SGHTA and FQGNSA. CDR3 bases: TGTGCCAGCAGTCTGTTAGGACTCTCTGGAAGTAACGAGCAGTACTTC. This sequence encodes CASSLLGLSGSNEQYF.

V usage is TRBV18 and J usage is TRBJ2-1, with 15 bases that match TRBD2. J was trimmed by 4 bases and V by 1 base; bases with no gene match: 8. Germline values: CDR1 KGHSH, CDR2 LQKENI. The CDR3 totals 19 residues. The CDR3 DNA follows: TGTGCCAGCTCACCACGCGGACTAGCGGGAGGGCCGGGGTACAATGAGCAGTTCTTC. As protein: CASSPRGLAGGPGYNEQFF.

The rearrangement links TRBV5-6 to TRBJ1-2; the match to TRBD1 covers 9 bases. This CDR3 comprises 15 residues. Germline CDR1 reads SGHDT; CDR2 reads YYEEEE. The V gene end was trimmed by 3 bases and the J gene end by 8 bases; junction bases not matched to a gene: 11. CDR3 bases: TGTGCCAGCAGCTCCCGGGACAGGGAGCTTGGAGGCTACACCTTC. It codes for CASSSRDRELGGYTF.

On this clone itself: Distinct nucleotide sequences in the sample also encode this CDR3. V is TRBV7-2 and J is TRBJ2-1; 10 nucleotides line up with TRBD2. The J segment lost 1 base and the V segment lost 3 bases, leaving 0 bases of the junction unmatched. CDR1 and CDR2 (germline): SGHTA, FQGNSA. The CDR3 covers 15 residues. The CDR3 is CASSLGLASYNEQFF. The DNA for the CDR3 is TGTGCCAGCAGCTTGGGACTAGCGTCCTACAATGAGCAGTTCTTC.

The J gene is TRBJ2-3, the V gene TRBV6-5; 7 bases are shared with TRBD2. The CDR3 spans 15 residues. The trim removed 5 bases at V and 4 bases at J, leaving 9 bases unmatched. CDR1 is MNHEY and CDR2 is SVGAGI in the germline V gene. CDR3 sequence: CASSRTSFFPDTQYF. CDR3 DNA: TGTGCCAGCAGTCGGACTAGTTTCTTCCCAGATACGCAGTATTTT.

The J gene is TRBJ1-4, the V gene TRBV7-2; D remains ambiguous. The CDR3 runs to 16 residues. Looked up from germline, CDR1 is SGHTA and CDR2 is FQGNSA. Between the trimmed V and J ends, which lost 5 bases and 0 bases, there was a span of 13 bases. CDR3: CASSLPTRATNEKLFF. The DNA for the CDR3 is TGTGCCAGCAGCCTCCCGACCCGGGCAACTAATGAAAAACTGTTTTTT.

DNA for the CDR3: TGTGCCAGCAGCCAGTCTACTGGACAGGGACTCAATCAGCCCCAGCATTTT. It encodes CASSQSTGQGLNQPQHF. The rearrangement links TRBV4-2 to TRBJ1-5, with 8 bases that match TRBD1. V gave up 3 bases and J gave up 3 bases; unmatched junction bases: 10. This CDR3 has 17 residues. CDR1 and CDR2 from the germline V gene are LGHNA and YNFKEQ.

The J gene is TRBJ1-2, the V gene TRBV2; TRBD1 is a possible D gene (6 bases). The V gene's germline CDR1 is SNHLY and CDR2 FYNNEI. V was trimmed by 3 bases and J by 4 bases, leaving 12 bases between them. The CDR3 contains 14 residues. CDR3 sequence reads: CASSDQGGLYGYTF. CDR3 in DNA: TGTGCCAGCAGTGATCAAGGGGGTCTCTATGGCTACACCTTC.

The rearrangement joins TRBV7-7 to TRBJ2-1, with 10 positions matching TRBD2. V lost 4 bases, J lost 9 bases, and 6 bases stayed unmatched. CDR1 is SSHAT and CDR2 is FNYEAQ in the germline V gene (reference sequence). CDR3 size: 14 residues. The CDR3 DNA is TGTGCCAGCAGCTCGACCCTAGCGGGAGTTGAGCAGTTCTTC. Its protein is CASSSTLAGVEQFF.